This T cell receptor (beta chain) was documented in a study of blood T cell repertoires in COVID-19. Study context: The origin of the acute and convalescent COVID-19 samples was the United States, Italy and Spain. From T cells, B-cell-depleted T cells, or PBMCs came the material, which was cDNA or gDNA.

V lost 4 bases and J lost 7; bases outside the gene matches: 18. CDR3 length: 17 amino acids. Looked up from germline, CDR1 is SGHDT and CDR2 is YYEEEE. Authors' analysis steps: Estimation of nucleated cell counts was performed using reference gene primer amplification. Profiling relied on immunoSEQ multiplex PCR, and the TCRdb table lists in-frame clones only, not all of them. V and J calls and clone size come straight from that table; D and trimming were deduced from the DNA. Of about 200,000 clones detected, about 87% appear once; the ten largest clones hold 6.2%. This rearrangement joins TRBV5-6 to TRBJ2-7; 9 positions agree with TRBD1. The sample taken for sequencing was peripheral blood. This sequence was found in a man aged 60 to 69 who had recovered from COVID-19. For the CDR3, the DNA is TGTGCCAGCAGCCACCTTTCCGGGACAGGGAAGCTAGGGGAGCAGTACTTC. The encoded protein is CASSHLSGTGKLGEQYF.